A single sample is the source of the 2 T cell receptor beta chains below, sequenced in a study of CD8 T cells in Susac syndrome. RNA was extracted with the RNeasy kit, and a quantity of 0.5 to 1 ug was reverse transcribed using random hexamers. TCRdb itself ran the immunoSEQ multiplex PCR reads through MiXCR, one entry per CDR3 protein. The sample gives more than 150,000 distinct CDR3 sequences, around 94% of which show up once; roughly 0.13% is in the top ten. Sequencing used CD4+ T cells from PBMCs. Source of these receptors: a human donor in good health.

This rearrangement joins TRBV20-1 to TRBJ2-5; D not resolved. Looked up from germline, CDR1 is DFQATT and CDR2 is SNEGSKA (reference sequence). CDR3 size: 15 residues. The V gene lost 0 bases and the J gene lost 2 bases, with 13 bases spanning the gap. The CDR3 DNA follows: TGCAGTGCTAGAGATTTGAGAAGAAATCAAGAGACCCAGTACTTC. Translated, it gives CSARDLRRNQETQYF.

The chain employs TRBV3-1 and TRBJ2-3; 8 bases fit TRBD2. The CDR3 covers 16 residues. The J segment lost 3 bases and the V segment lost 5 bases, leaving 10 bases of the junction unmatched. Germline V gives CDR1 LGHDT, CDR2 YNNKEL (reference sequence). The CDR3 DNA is TGTGCCAGCAGCTACCTTCGGGGGGGCCAGACAGATACGCAGTATTTT. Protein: CASSYLRGGQTDTQYF.